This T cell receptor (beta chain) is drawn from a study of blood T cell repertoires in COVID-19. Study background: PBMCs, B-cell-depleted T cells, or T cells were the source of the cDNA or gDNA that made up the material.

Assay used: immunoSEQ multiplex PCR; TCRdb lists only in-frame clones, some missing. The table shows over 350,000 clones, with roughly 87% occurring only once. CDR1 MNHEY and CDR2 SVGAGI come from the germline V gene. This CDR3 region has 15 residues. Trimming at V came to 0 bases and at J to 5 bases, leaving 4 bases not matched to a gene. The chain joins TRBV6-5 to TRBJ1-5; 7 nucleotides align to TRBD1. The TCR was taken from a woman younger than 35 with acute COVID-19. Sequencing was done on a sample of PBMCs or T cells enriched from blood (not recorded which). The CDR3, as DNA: TGTGCCAGCAGTTACTCTCGGCAGGGGGATCAGCCCCAGCATTTT. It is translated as CASSYSRQGDQPQHF.